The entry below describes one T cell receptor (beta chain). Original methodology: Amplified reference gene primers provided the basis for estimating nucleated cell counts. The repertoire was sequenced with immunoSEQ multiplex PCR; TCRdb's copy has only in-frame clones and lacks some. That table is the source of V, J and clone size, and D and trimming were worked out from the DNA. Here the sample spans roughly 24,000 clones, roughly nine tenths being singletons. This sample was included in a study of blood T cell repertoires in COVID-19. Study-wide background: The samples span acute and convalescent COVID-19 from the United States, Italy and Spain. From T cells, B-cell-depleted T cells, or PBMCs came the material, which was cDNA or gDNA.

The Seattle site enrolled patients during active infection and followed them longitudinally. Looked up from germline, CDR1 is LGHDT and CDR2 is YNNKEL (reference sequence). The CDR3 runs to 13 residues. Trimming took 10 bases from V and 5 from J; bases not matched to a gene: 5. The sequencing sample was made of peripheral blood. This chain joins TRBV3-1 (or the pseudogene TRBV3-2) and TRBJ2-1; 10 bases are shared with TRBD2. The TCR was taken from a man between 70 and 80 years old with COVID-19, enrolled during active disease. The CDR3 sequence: CATRLAGNNEQFF. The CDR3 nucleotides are TGTGCCACCAGACTAGCGGGCAACAATGAGCAGTTCTTC.